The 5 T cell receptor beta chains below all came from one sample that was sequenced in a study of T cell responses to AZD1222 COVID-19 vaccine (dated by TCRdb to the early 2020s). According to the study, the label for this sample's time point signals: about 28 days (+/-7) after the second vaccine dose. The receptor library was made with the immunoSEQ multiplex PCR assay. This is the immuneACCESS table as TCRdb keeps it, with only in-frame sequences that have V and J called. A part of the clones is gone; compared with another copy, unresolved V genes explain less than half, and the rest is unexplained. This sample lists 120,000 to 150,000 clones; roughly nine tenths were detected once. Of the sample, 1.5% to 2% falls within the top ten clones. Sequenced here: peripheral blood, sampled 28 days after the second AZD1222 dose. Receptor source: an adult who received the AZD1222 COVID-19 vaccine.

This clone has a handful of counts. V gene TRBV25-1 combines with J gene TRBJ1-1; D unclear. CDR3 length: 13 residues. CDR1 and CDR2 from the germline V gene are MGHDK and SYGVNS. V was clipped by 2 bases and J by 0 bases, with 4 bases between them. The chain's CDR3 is CASSEPLNTEAFF. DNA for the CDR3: TGTGCCAGCAGTGAACCCCTGAACACTGAAGCTTTCTTT.

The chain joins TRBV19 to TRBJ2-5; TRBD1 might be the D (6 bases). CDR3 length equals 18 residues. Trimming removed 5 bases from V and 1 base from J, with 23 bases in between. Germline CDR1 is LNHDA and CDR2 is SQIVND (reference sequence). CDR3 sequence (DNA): TGTGCCAGTAGTCCGTCCGGGACACCATCGATCCGCCAAGAGACCCAGTACTTC. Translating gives CASSPSGTPSIRQETQYF.

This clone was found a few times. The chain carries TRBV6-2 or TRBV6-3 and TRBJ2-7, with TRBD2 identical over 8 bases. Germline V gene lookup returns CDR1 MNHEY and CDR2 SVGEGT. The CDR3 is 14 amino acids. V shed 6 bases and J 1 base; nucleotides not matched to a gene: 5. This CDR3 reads CASSREGTSYEQYF. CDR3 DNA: TGTGCCAGCAGCCGGGAGGGGACTTCCTACGAGCAGTACTTC.

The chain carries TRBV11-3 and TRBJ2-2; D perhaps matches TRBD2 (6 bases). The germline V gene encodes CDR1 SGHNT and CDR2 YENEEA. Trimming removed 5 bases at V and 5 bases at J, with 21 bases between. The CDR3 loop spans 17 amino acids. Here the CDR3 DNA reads TGTGCCAGCAGCGAAGAAGGGTACGGGAGAAAGACCGGGGAGCTGTTTTTT. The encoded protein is CASSEEGYGRKTGELFF. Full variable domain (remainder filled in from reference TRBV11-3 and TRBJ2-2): EAGVVQSPRYKIIEKKQPVAFWCNPISGHNTLYWYLQNLGQGPELLIRYENEEAVDDSQLPKDRFSAERLKGVDSTLKIQPAELGDSAVYLCASSEEGYGRKTGELFFGEGSRLTVL.

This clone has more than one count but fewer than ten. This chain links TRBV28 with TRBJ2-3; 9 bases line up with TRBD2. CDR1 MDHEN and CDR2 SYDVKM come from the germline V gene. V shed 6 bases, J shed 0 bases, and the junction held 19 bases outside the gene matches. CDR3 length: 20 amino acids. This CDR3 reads CASSTIDGDSGSRSTDTQYF. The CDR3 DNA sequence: TGTGCCAGCAGCACCATCGACGGGGATAGCGGGAGTAGGAGCACAGATACGCAGTATTTT.